The 15 T cell receptor beta chains given below trace back to one sample, sequenced in a study of shared clonotypes between healthy human individuals. Naive-designated CD8 cells lacked CD45RO, were positively enriched for CCR7, and omitted terminally differentiated effector memory CD45RA+ cells. Sequencing used immunoSEQ multiplex PCR; TCRdb keeps in-frame clones, though not all of them. This sample has roughly 2.1 million clones; about 92% occur once, and the top ten carry 1.5% to 2%. The material sequenced was naive CD8+ T cells from PBMCs. These receptors came from a man younger than 35 in good health. Some clones in this sample may be carry-over from other donors' samples.

The rearrangement joins TRBV29-1 to TRBJ2-3, with 11 nucleotides matching TRBD2. Germline trimming cut 2 bases from V and 0 bases from J; bases unmatched to any gene: 13. Germline V gene lookup returns CDR1 SQVTM and CDR2 ANQGSEA. This CDR3 spans 19 amino acids. The CDR3 sequence: CSVELVWTSGSLSTDTQYF. CDR3 nucleotide sequence: TGCAGCGTTGAACTGGTCTGGACTAGCGGGTCCCTCAGCACAGATACGCAGTATTTT.

With regard to this clone: Other DNA variants within this sample encode the same CDR3. The gene calls are TRBV27 and TRBJ2-7; no clear D. The CDR3 covers 13 residues. Trimming took off 2 bases at V and 0 bases at J, with 5 bases between the two ends. The germline V gene has CDR1 MNHEY and CDR2 SMNVEV (reference sequence). CDR3 sequence: CASSLASSYEQYF. The CDR3, as DNA: TGTGCCAGCAGTTTAGCTAGCTCCTACGAGCAGTACTTC.

V gene TRBV12-2 combines with J gene TRBJ2-7. TRBV12-2 is a recognized pseudogene. The CDR3 totals 11 residues. In DNA form, the CDR3 reads TGTGCAAGTCGCTTAGACCACGAGCAGTACTTC. Protein: CASRLDHEQYF.

V usage is TRBV5-1 and J usage is TRBJ2-7; 8 bases are a match to TRBD1. Trimming removed 0 bases from V and 2 bases from J; junction bases left unmatched: 16. The CDR3 runs 19 residues. Germline CDR1 reads SGHRS; CDR2 reads YFSETQ. The CDR3 reads CASSLAHSSGTGRAYEQYF. The CDR3 DNA reads as TGCGCCAGCAGCTTGGCCCATTCCTCCGGGACAGGAAGGGCCTACGAGCAGTACTTC.

CDR3 nucleotide sequence: TGTGCCAGCTCACAACAGGTCTTGAGGGATGAGCAGTTCTTC. This gives the protein CASSQQVLRDEQFF. The rearrangement joins TRBV7-9 to TRBJ2-1, with D possibly called TRBD1 or TRBD2 (5 bases each). Trimming left V 8 bases short and J 8 bases short, with 19 bases between. The CDR3 spans 14 residues. Germline lookup yields CDR1 SEHNR and CDR2 FQNEAQ (reference sequence).

Concerning this clone: The sample holds other DNA sequences that translate to the same CDR3. The gene calls are TRBV7-9 and TRBJ2-7, with D uncertain. CDR1 and CDR2 (germline): SEHNR, FQNEAQ (reference sequence). The CDR3 runs to 12 residues. V lost 5 bases and J 6 bases, leaving 11 bases between the germline ends. The CDR3 coding sequence is TGTGCCAGCAGCCCCCAAGGGTCCGAGCAGTACTTC. This gives the protein CASSPQGSEQYF.

This sequence joins TRBV11-2 and TRBJ2-7, with 10 bases that match TRBD2. CDR3 length: 16 amino acids. Looked up from germline, CDR1 is SGHAT and CDR2 is FQNNGV. The ends lost 5 bases at V and 3 bases at J; junction bases unmatched: 10. The CDR3 DNA is TGTGCCAGCAGCCCGCCCGCCAGCGGGAGGGGCTACGAGCAGTACTTC. This encodes CASSPPASGRGYEQYF.

This chain links TRBV7-2 with TRBJ2-7; weak D call: TRBD1 (5 bases). The CDR3 contains 15 residues. Trimming removed 5 bases from V and 2 bases from J, with 16 bases in between. From germline, CDR1 is SGHTA and CDR2 FQGNSA. Written as DNA, the CDR3 is TGTGCCAGCAGCCCGACCTGGACACTTACCTACGAGCAGTACTTC. It encodes CASSPTWTLTYEQYF.

The rearrangement uses TRBV7-6 and TRBJ2-7, with 10 bases aligning to TRBD1. Germline-derived CDR1 and CDR2 are SGHVS and FNYEAQ. V was pared by 4 bases and J by 1 base, with 7 bases of the junction left unmatched. The CDR3 sequence is 16 residues long. The CDR3 loop is CASSSRQGAQSYEQYF. CDR3 sequence (DNA): TGTGCCAGCAGCTCGCGACAGGGGGCCCAGTCCTACGAGCAGTACTTC. The full variable domain, in which reference TRBV7-6 and TRBJ2-7 provide the parts outside the CDR3, is GAGVSQSPRYKVTKRGQDVALRCDPISGHVSLYWYRQALGQGPEFLTYFNYEAQQDKSGLPNDRFSAERPEGSISTLTIQRTEQRDSAMYRCASSSRQGAQSYEQYFGPGTRLTVT.

V is TRBV16 and J is TRBJ2-7; the D call may be TRBD1 or TRBD2 (5 bases each). Looked up from germline, CDR1 is KGHSY and CDR2 is FQNENV. The length of the CDR3 is 17 residues. Trimming removed 1 base at V and 3 bases at J, with 19 bases between. The CDR3 is CASSQFRQGRMLYEQYF. In nucleotides, the CDR3 is TGTGCCAGCAGCCAATTCCGGCAGGGACGTATGCTCTACGAGCAGTACTTC.

The CDR3: CASSVGGGIPGEQYF. DNA of the CDR3: TGTGCCAGCAGCGTAGGGGGCGGGATACCGGGCGAGCAGTACTTC. The chain recombines TRBV9 with TRBJ2-7; possibly TRBD2 for D (6 bases). CDR1 is SGDLS and CDR2 is YYNGEE in the germline V gene. Trimming stripped 0 bases from V and 6 bases from J, with 16 bases between. This CDR3 spans 15 amino acids.

This clone showed up just once. This same CDR3 is encoded by further DNA sequences in the sample. This rearrangement joins TRBV29-1 to TRBJ1-2; D not certain. The CDR3 runs to 12 residues. Trimming stripped 2 bases from V and 2 bases from J, with 6 bases between. The germline V gene has CDR1 SQVTM and CDR2 ANQGSEA. The CDR3 nucleotides are TGCAGCGTTGAAACCGGAAACTATGGCTACACCTTC. It encodes CSVETGNYGYTF.

V gene TRBV4-1 combines with J gene TRBJ1-2; TRBD1 matches 9 bases. CDR3 length: 15 residues. J was trimmed by 4 bases and V by 5 bases; bases with no gene match: 8. Germline assignment: CDR1 MGHRA and CDR2 YSYEKL. As DNA, the CDR3 is TGCGCCAGCAGCGACGGACAGGGGAGAGGCTATGGCTACACCTTC. Protein: CASSDGQGRGYGYTF.

V and J are TRBV27 and TRBJ2-7; tentatively, D is TRBD1 (6 bases). CDR3 size: 13 residues. V was trimmed by 5 bases and J by 6 bases, leaving 14 bases between them. Germline CDR1 is MNHEY and CDR2 is SMNVEV (reference sequence). In nucleotides, the CDR3 is TGTGCCAGCAGTCCAGGGGTCGGACTCGAGCAGTACTTC. Translating gives CASSPGVGLEQYF.

This clone was counted once. The chain couples TRBV27 to TRBJ2-7, with a tentative D call TRBD2 (6 bases). Germline V CDR1 and CDR2: MNHEY, SMNVEV (reference sequence). V lost 3 bases and J 6 bases, leaving 12 bases between the germline ends. The CDR3 contains 13 residues. The chain's CDR3 is CASSLNRGFEQYF. For the CDR3, the DNA is TGTGCCAGCAGTTTGAATCGGGGGTTCGAGCAGTACTTC.